One T cell receptor beta chain is described in this entry. The antigen remains undetermined. V was cut by 4 bases and J by 5 bases, with 18 bases left in between. The CDR3 sequence is 15 residues long. The germline gives CDR1 SGHVS, CDR2 FQNEAQ. The data were taken from a study of OX40 agonist ivuxolimab in advanced cancers. Study-level points and caveats: Some nonresponders likewise displayed low normalized T-cell clonal expansion. Researchers report that CD8+ T cells had, on average, more expanded clones than CD4+.

Sequencing used immunoSEQ multiplex PCR; TCRdb keeps in-frame clones, though not all of them. This sample has some 80,000 clones, with more than 80% found just once. The source material was CD4+ or CD8+ T cells sorted from blood, sampled in a trial of the OX40 agonist ivuxolimab. The chain joins TRBV7-8 to TRBJ2-7; possibly TRBD2 for D (5 bases). The sequence came from an adult with an advanced solid tumor such as melanoma, head and neck, liver or kidney cancer. This CDR3 reads CASSSPGERGNEQYF. CDR3 bases: TGTGCCAGCAGCTCACCCGGAGAGAGAGGGAACGAGCAGTACTTC.